Sequencing of this TCR beta chain was carried out in a study of blood T cell repertoires in COVID-19 (dated by TCRdb to 2018 to 2021). General notes on the study: The collaborator samples originated in the United States, Italy and Spain and spanned the acute and convalescent phases of COVID-19. The repertoires were released in a freely available public database meant as a resource for research on the immune response to SARS-CoV-2. The samples were drawn from two sources: the first 160 participants of the ongoing ImmuneRACE study, and approximately 1,300 subjects contributed by 6 global collaborators. Nearly every sample came with metadata listing a de-identified subject ID, COVID-19 status, age in years and sex. The dataset comprised deeply sampled blood TCRbeta repertoires from subjects exposed to, actively infected with, or recovered from COVID-19. The prospective study material was composed of cDNA or gDNA derived from T cells, B-cell-depleted T cells, or PBMCs. HLA class I and class II types, where available, came from metadata supplied by the sample provider rather than from assay-based typing.

A word on this clone: Its antigen target is currently unknown. Per-nucleotide qualities are absent, and no much larger clonotype sits a single base away.

Study-wide conclusions, independent of this receptor: The amount of clinical and demographic metadata varied by source and participant and was provided uncurated.

TCRbeta CDR3 regions were amplified from genomic DNA by means of the immunoSEQ Assay, a bias-controlled multiplex PCR. On the authors' methods: The number of nucleated cells in each sample was estimated by amplification of reference gene primers within the assay. To quantify the absolute abundance of each unique TCRbeta CDR3 rearrangement, sequence reads were collapsed and filtered. For each sample, productive Simpson clonality was calculated as the square root of Simpson's diversity index over productive rearrangements. The table comes from immuneACCESS by way of TCRdb, which keeps in-frame sequences with V and J called. Part of the clones is missing from these tables; in studies checked, under half for an unresolved V gene and the rest for unknown reasons. V and J calls and clone size are as listed in that table; D and trimming were resolved from the DNA. The sample table contains fewer than 350,000 clones; only one count was recorded for approximately 86% of them. Of the sample, approximately 4.4% is held by the ten largest clones.

Enrolling through a virtual design, the prospective study's participants ranged in age from roughly 18 to 89 years and lived across about two dozen United States geographic areas. In the prospective study, cohorts were assigned on the basis of participant-reported clinical history obtained from a screening survey and a study questionnaire. Each participant in the prospective study had whole blood, serum and a nasopharyngeal or oropharyngeal swab collected by mobile phlebotomists. Additional blood draws and questionnaires over an approximately 2-month period could optionally be provided by prospective study participants. Before DNA extraction, prospective study blood samples were shipped either frozen or at room temperature. The clonotype was recovered from a woman in her 40s with acute COVID-19. Material for sequencing was PBMCs or T cells enriched from blood (not recorded which).

CDR3 sequence: CASSIDVAGRGYGYTF. The sequenced DNA is TGTGCCAGTAGTATAGATGTGGCGGGACGGGGATATGGCTACACCTTC. In this chain, TRBV19 is recombined with TRBJ1-2, and TRBD1 may be the D gene, going by 5 matching bases. The CDR3 goes from the cysteine to the phenylalanine over 16 residues. Here the CDR3 DNA is all that survives: 48 bases in frame from base 1. Deletion took 0 bases off V and 5 bases off J, with a span of 16 bases between the germline ends. CDR1 and CDR2 are read off the germline V gene (reference sequence) as LNHDA and SQIVND.